A single sample gave rise to the 28 T cell receptor beta chains below, sequenced in a study of spatial heterogeneity in lung cancer. Time point: sample taken at primary tumor resection. Whole RNA was taken from tumor, nontumor lung or frozen PBMC; it was then sequenced unsorted. TCRdb re-derived calls from the 5' RACE reads in MiXCR, one entry per CDR3 protein. The table lists more than 10,000 distinct CDR3 sequences, 3.5% to 4.5% of them singletons. Sequenced here: PBMCs, sampled at surgery. The receptors originated from a male donor with early-stage non-small cell lung cancer.

This clonotype was picked up many times. As an off-target read in a library built for alpha chains, this beta chain has a frequency of little significance. The chain carries TRBV13 and TRBJ2-3, with TRBD1 as a possible D gene (6 bases). Germline loops: CDR1 PRHDT, CDR2 FYEKMQ (reference sequence). V shed 5 bases and J shed 4 bases, with 22 bases lying between them. CDR3 length equals 17 residues. The chain's CDR3 is CASSPRQAVGQSDTQYF. The CDR3 nucleotides read TGTGCCAGCAGCCCCCGACAGGCCGTGGGTCAATCAGATACGCAGTATTTT.

Sample share makes this clonotype medium-sized. This beta chain appears as a stray read in a library generated for alpha chains; its size is not informative. The chain carries TRBV28 and TRBJ2-1, with TRBD2 matching 11 bases. CDR3 length: 17 residues. V lost 4 bases to trimming and J lost 3 bases; unmatched junction nucleotides: 8. Germline CDR1 is MDHEN and CDR2 is SYDVKM. DNA for the CDR3: TGTGCCAGCAGTTCCCCTGCTAGCGGGAGGAGCTACAATGAGCAGTTCTTC. Encoded protein: CASSSPASGRSYNEQFF.

This clonotype was counted ten times or more. The size of this beta chain means little, since it is a stray read in a library made for alpha chains. J is TRBJ1-2 and V is TRBV6-5, with D maybe TRBD1 (6 bases). Trimming left V 5 bases short and J 9 bases short, with 13 bases between. Germline V lookup: CDR1 MNHEY, CDR2 SVGAGI. CDR3 length: 12 amino acids. The CDR3 bases are TGTGCCAGCAGTCGGGACAAGGGGAGCTACACCTTC. Its translation: CASSRDKGSYTF.

This clonotype was observed many times. For a library built for alpha chains, this beta chain is a stray read; little rests on its size. J is TRBJ2-7 and V is TRBV11-2, with 8 bases aligning to TRBD2. This CDR3 has 14 residues. Unmatched junction bases numbered 7, after V lost 3 bases and J lost 6 bases. Looked up from germline, CDR1 is SGHAT and CDR2 is FQNNGV. The CDR3 coding sequence is TGTGCCAGCAGCTTTAGTCGGGAGGGGGTCGAGCAGTACTTC. As protein: CASSFSREGVEQYF.

Ten or more counts support this clonotype. This beta chain is a stray read from a library made for alpha chains; its abundance is not meaningful. The CDR3 nucleotides are TGTGCCACGACCAGGGACAGGGGGACCGGGGAGCTGTTTTTT. Residues: CATTRDRGTGELFF. V and J are TRBV15 and TRBJ2-2, with TRBD1 identical over 11 bases. The CDR3 is 14 residues long. V shed 9 bases, J shed 5 bases, and the junction held 5 bases outside the gene matches. Per the germline V gene, CDR1 is LNHNV and CDR2 is YYDKDF (reference sequence).

Points on this clonotype: Little can be read into the size of this beta chain, an off-target read in a library designed for alpha chains. The V call is TRBV18, the J call TRBJ2-5, with D unresolved. The CDR3 totals 14 residues. V was trimmed by 5 bases and J by 1 base, leaving 11 bases between them. Germline assignment: CDR1 KGHSH and CDR2 LQKENI. The CDR3 bases are TGTGCCAGCTCATTTACTGACACCCAAGAGACCCAGTACTTC. It encodes CASSFTDTQETQYF.

This clonotype has more than one count but fewer than ten. This beta chain is a stray sequence in a library constructed for alpha chains; its clone size is not meaningful. The chain is built from TRBV28 and TRBJ1-1; the match to TRBD1 covers 8 bases. The CDR3 sequence is 16 residues long. The junction had 9 bases not matched to a gene; V was cut back by 6 bases and J by 0 bases. Germline V gives CDR1 MDHEN, CDR2 SYDVKM. The CDR3 DNA follows: TGTGCCAGCAGCCCTGACAGGGGATTAATGAACACTGAAGCTTTCTTT. This translates into CASSPDRGLMNTEAFF.

This clonotype has a count of ten or more. This beta chain slipped into a library made for alpha chains as a stray read, so its size is not meaningful. This chain joins TRBV11-1 and TRBJ2-6; D remains unclear. V lost 0 bases to trimming and J lost 3 bases, with 0 bases between them. CDR1 is SGHAT, CDR2 FQDESV, per germline (reference sequence). The CDR3 is 13 residues long. This CDR3 reads CASSLAGANVLTF. The DNA for the CDR3 is TGTGCCAGCAGCTTAGCTGGGGCCAACGTCCTGACTTTC.

This clonotype was picked up many times. This beta chain was picked up by a library intended for alpha chains and is off target, so its count carries little meaning. The chain links TRBV24-1 to TRBJ2-1; 12 bases agree with TRBD2. The germline CDR1 and CDR2 sequences are KGHDR and SFDVKD. J gave up 8 bases and V 4 bases, and 5 bases lay outside the gene matches. The length of the CDR3 is 15 residues. The CDR3 DNA follows: TGTGCCACCAGTGACTACCTAGCGGGAGGGGATGAGCAGTTCTTC. The encoded protein is CATSDYLAGGDEQFF.

With regard to this clonotype: Because the library targeted alpha chains, this beta chain is an off-target read whose size means little. The gene calls are TRBV28 and TRBJ2-7, with D possibly TRBD2 on 6 matching bases. Germline CDR1 MDHEN, CDR2 SYDVKM. This CDR3 spans 14 amino acids. With 6 bases removed from V and 2 bases from J, the gap between germline ends came to 14 bases. CDR3 DNA sequence: TGTGCCAGCAGCAGACTAGAGGGGCCCTACGAGCAGTACTTC. Protein product: CASSRLEGPYEQYF. The full variable domain, completed using reference TRBV28 and TRBJ2-7, is DVKVTQSSRYLVKRTGEKVFLECVQDMDHENMFWYRQDPGLGLRLIYFSYDVKMKEKGDIPEGYSVSREKKERFSLILESASTNQTSMYLCASSRLEGPYEQYFGPGTRLTVT.

This clonotype came up many times. This beta chain lies outside the target of a library built for alpha chains; its clone size means little. The chain uses TRBV6-2 or TRBV6-3 and TRBJ2-1, with D uncertain. This CDR3 is 13 amino acids long. V lost 0 bases and J lost 8, with 8 bases in between. Germline CDR1 and CDR2: MNHEY and SVGEGT. The DNA of the CDR3 is TGTGCCAGCAGTTACTCTACTGCATATGAGCAGTTCTTC. This gives the protein CASSYSTAYEQFF.

This clonotype was seen many times. This beta chain was picked up by a library intended for alpha chains and is off target, so its count carries little meaning. The V call is TRBV7-2, the J call TRBJ2-5; D could derive from TRBD1 or TRBD2 (6 bases each). The CDR3 is 18 amino acids. The germline V and J ends were trimmed by 2 bases and 1 base, with 20 bases remaining between them. The V gene's germline CDR1 is SGHTA and CDR2 FQGNSA. CDR3 loop: CASSLLGGSQTFQETQYF. The DNA of the CDR3 is TGTGCCAGCAGCTTACTCGGGGGCAGCCAAACTTTCCAAGAGACCCAGTACTTC.

This clonotype occurred many times. Because this beta chain is a stray read in a library intended to capture alpha chains, its abundance should not be given much weight. V is TRBV29-1 and J is TRBJ2-3; D is uncertain. The V end lost 4 bases, the J end lost 5 bases, and 4 bases lay between the germline ends. Germline CDR1 is SQVTM and CDR2 is ANQGSEA. The CDR3 has 10 residues. As DNA, the CDR3 is TGCAGCGTTGGGGAAGATACGCAGTATTTT. Translating gives CSVGEDTQYF.

At least ten counts were recorded for this clonotype. This beta chain lies outside the target of a library built for alpha chains; its clone size means little. The CDR3 protein is CASSPSRDSYEQYF. In nucleotides, the CDR3 is TGTGCCAGCAGTCCGAGCCGGGACTCCTACGAGCAGTACTTC. V usage is TRBV7-9 and J usage is TRBJ2-7; tentatively, D is TRBD2 (5 bases). V gave up 6 bases and J gave up 0 bases, with 12 bases separating them. The CDR3 loop spans 14 amino acids. Looked up from germline, CDR1 is SEHNR and CDR2 is FQNEAQ (reference sequence). Using reference TRBV7-9 and TRBJ2-7 for the parts outside the CDR3, the full variable domain is DTGVSQNPRHKITKRGQNVTFRCDPISEHNRLYWYRQTLGQGPEFLTYFQNEAQLEKSRLLSDRFSAERPKGSFSTLEIQRTEQGDSAMYLCASSPSRDSYEQYFGPGTRLTVT.

This clonotype has a count of ten or more. This beta chain is an unintended read in a library built for alpha chains; its size means little. V usage is TRBV7-9 and J usage is TRBJ2-2; D is uncertain. The V end lost 1 base, the J end lost 16 bases, and 13 bases lay between the germline ends. CDR1 and CDR2 from the germline V gene are SEHNR and FQNEAQ (reference sequence). There are 12 residues in the CDR3. For the CDR3, the DNA is TGTGCCAGCAGCTTAGGGCCACGGGCTCGGTTTTTT. Its protein product is CASSLGPRARFF.

Ten or more counts support this clonotype. The library was built for alpha chains, so this beta chain is an off-target read and its size means little. The V call is TRBV27, the J call TRBJ2-7; D remains ambiguous. The V gene's germline CDR1 is MNHEY and CDR2 SMNVEV (reference sequence). The CDR3 contains 15 residues. V was shortened by 1 base and J by 0 bases, with 10 bases between the two germline ends. The DNA of the CDR3 is TGTGCCAGCAGTTTATTCGCGACTTTCTCCTACGAGCAGTACTTC. Translating gives CASSLFATFSYEQYF.

This clonotype was detected many times. For a library built for alpha chains, this beta chain is a stray read; little rests on its size. The chain joins TRBV19 to TRBJ2-6; D perhaps matches TRBD2 (6 bases). From germline, CDR1 is LNHDA and CDR2 SQIVND (reference sequence). V was trimmed by 4 bases and J by 1 base, leaving 20 bases between them. The length of the CDR3 is 19 residues. CDR3 in amino acids: CASSRTHISAGSGANVLTF. The CDR3 DNA reads as TGTGCCAGTAGTAGGACCCACATATCCGCGGGATCTGGGGCCAACGTCCTGACTTTC.

In its sample, this clonotype was seen many times. Little can be read into the size of this beta chain, an off-target read in a library designed for alpha chains. The chain couples TRBV2 to TRBJ1-1; perhaps TRBD1 as D (6 bases). The CDR3 runs to 14 residues. V was shortened by 7 bases and J by 1 base, with 13 bases between the two germline ends. Per germline, CDR1 SNHLY and CDR2 FYNNEI. The chain's CDR3 is CASNPTGKNTEAFF. The CDR3 DNA reads as TGTGCCAGCAACCCGACAGGAAAGAACACTGAAGCTTTCTTT.

This clonotype was counted ten times or more. This beta chain represents an off-target read in a library built for alpha chains; its size is of limited meaning. Here the CDR3 reads CASIPTHAGAHEQFF. Written as DNA, the CDR3 is TGTGCCAGCATCCCCACCCACGCGGGAGCCCATGAGCAGTTCTTC. The J gene is TRBJ2-1, the V gene TRBV28; 7 bases match TRBD2. This CDR3 has 15 residues. The germline V gene encodes CDR1 MDHEN and CDR2 SYDVKM. With V trimmed by 7 bases and J by 8 bases, 14 bases remained unmatched.

This clonotype has a count of ten or more. This beta chain is off target for a library built for alpha chains, so its abundance means little. The gene calls are TRBV7-8 and TRBJ2-5, with 11 bases identical to TRBD1. After removal of 4 bases from V and 10 bases from J, the junction contained 5 bases not matched to a gene. Germline CDR1 and CDR2: SGHVS and FQNEAQ. The CDR3 runs 13 residues. In nucleotides, the CDR3 is TGTGCCAGCAGCTCCGGACAGGGGGCCGACCAGTACTTC. Protein: CASSSGQGADQYF.

This clonotype was recorded a few times. The size of this beta chain means little, since it is a stray read in a library made for alpha chains. The rearrangement uses TRBV12-3 or TRBV12-4 and TRBJ2-7; no clear D. Trimming left V 7 bases short and J 4 bases short, with 17 bases between. The CDR3 loop spans 14 amino acids. CDR3 bases: TGTGCCAGCACTACTTCCACAAGTGGGTACGAGCAGTACTTC. It codes for CASTTSTSGYEQYF.

This clonotype was recorded many times. Little can be read into the size of this beta chain, an off-target read in a library designed for alpha chains. The rearrangement links TRBV12-3 or TRBV12-4 to TRBJ2-4; D possibly corresponds to TRBD2 (7 bases). V gave up 6 bases and J gave up 5 bases, with 14 bases separating them. The CDR3 contains 14 residues. The CDR3 region has the DNA TGTGCCAGCAGGAGGGAGGGGGGACAAAACATTCAGTACTTC. It specifies CASRREGGQNIQYF.

This clonotype was seen ten or more times. This beta chain represents an off-target read in a library built for alpha chains; its size is of limited meaning. The V call is TRBV4-3, the J call TRBJ2-1; D gene uncertain. The CDR3 loop spans 13 amino acids. Germline CDR1 reads LGHNA; CDR2 reads YSLEER. V lost 0 bases and J lost 1, with 1 base in between. The DNA for the CDR3 is TGCGCCAGCAGCCAAGATTCCTACAATGAGCAGTTCTTC. Translation gives CASSQDSYNEQFF.

In its sample, this clonotype was seen many times. This beta chain is an off-target read within a library intended for alpha chains, so its frequency means little. The V and J genes are TRBV6-5 and TRBJ2-5; D is perhaps TRBD1 or TRBD2 (6 bases each). The germline V gene has CDR1 MNHEY and CDR2 SVGAGI. Trimming shortened V by 1 base and J by 5 bases, and 11 bases separated the two germline ends. CDR3 length: 14 residues. The CDR3 region is CASSYLGGAETQYF. In DNA form, the CDR3 reads TGTGCCAGCAGTTACTTGGGGGGCGCGGAGACCCAGTACTTC.

This clonotype was detected many times. Because this beta chain is a stray read in a library intended to capture alpha chains, its abundance should not be given much weight. The rearrangement links TRBV7-2 to TRBJ2-5; TRBD2 aligns across 10 bases. In germline, CDR1 is SGHTA, CDR2 FQGNSA. V lost 1 base and J lost 1; bases outside the gene matches: 3. The CDR3 spans 16 residues. The CDR3 protein is CASSLDWTSGQETQYF. The CDR3 region has the DNA TGTGCCAGCAGCTTAGACTGGACTAGCGGCCAAGAGACCCAGTACTTC.

There are many counts of this clonotype. This beta chain is off target for a library built for alpha chains, so its abundance means little. V gene TRBV10-3 combines with J gene TRBJ1-5; no definite D call. Germline V lookup: CDR1 ENHRY, CDR2 SYGVKD. Trimming took 0 bases from V and 6 from J, leaving 15 bases between them. This CDR3 comprises 16 residues. The chain's CDR3 is CAISESAVDLGQPQHF. Here the CDR3 DNA reads TGTGCCATCAGTGAGTCGGCAGTGGATCTGGGTCAGCCCCAGCATTTT.

This clonotype was seen at least ten times. As an off-target read in a library built for alpha chains, this beta chain has a frequency of little significance. The genes are TRBV28 and TRBJ1-2; D gene uncertain. CDR1 is MDHEN, CDR2 SYDVKM, per germline. This CDR3 comprises 11 residues. Trimming pared 5 bases from V and 4 bases from J, leaving 5 bases between. As DNA, the CDR3 is TGTGCCAGCAGTGCCGGCTATGGCTACACCTTC. Protein product: CASSAGYGYTF.

This clonotype was counted ten times or more. In a library made to pick up alpha chains, this beta chain is a stray read with a size that means little. This chain joins TRBV24-1 and TRBJ2-2, with 7 bases fitting TRBD1. V was pared by 4 bases and J by 4 bases, with 5 bases of the junction left unmatched. CDR3 length equals 15 residues. Germline CDR1 KGHDR, CDR2 SFDVKD. The CDR3 reads CATSDPGQLTGELFF. The CDR3 DNA sequence: TGTGCCACCAGTGACCCGGGACAGCTCACCGGGGAGCTGTTTTTT.